Shown below are 26 T cell receptor beta chains from a single sample sequenced in a study of cytomegalovirus exposure and HLA in healthy donors. Here immunoSEQ multiplex PCR was the method, and the copy in TCRdb shows in-frame clones only, minus some. In the table there are 120,000 or so clones, roughly 84% of which are singletons. Input material: PBMCs. Receptor source: a woman in her 30s in good health and CMV-seronegative.

The chain carries TRBV7-8 and TRBJ1-1; TRBD1 aligns across 8 bases. Trimming at V came to 0 bases and at J to 0 bases, leaving 9 bases not matched to a gene. The CDR3 covers 18 residues. Germline assignment: CDR1 SGHVS and CDR2 FQNEAQ. The chain's CDR3 is CASSLAARDRPLNTEAFF. The DNA of the CDR3 is TGTGCCAGCAGCTTAGCAGCGAGGGACAGGCCTCTGAACACTGAAGCTTTCTTT.

With regard to this clone: Within the sample, other DNA sequences also encode this same CDR3. The rearrangement uses TRBV9 and TRBJ2-7; 11 bases fit TRBD2. In germline, CDR1 is SGDLS, CDR2 YYNGEE. The V gene end was trimmed by 0 bases and the J gene end by 7 bases; junction bases not matched to a gene: 3. This CDR3 contains 14 residues. CDR3 in DNA: TGTGCCAGCAGCGTAGGACTAGCGGGGAAGGAGCAGTACTTC. This gives the protein CASSVGLAGKEQYF.

V usage is TRBV29-1 and J usage is TRBJ2-7; 9 bases fit TRBD1. V lost 4 bases to trimming and J lost 0 bases; unmatched junction nucleotides: 7. This CDR3 has 15 residues. From germline, CDR1 is SQVTM and CDR2 ANQGSEA. The CDR3 DNA follows: TGCAGCGTTGGAGTTTGGACAGGGGCCTCCTACGAGCAGTACTTC. It translates to CSVGVWTGASYEQYF.

The rearrangement links TRBV12-5 to TRBJ1-5; 9 bases agree with TRBD1. The CDR3 covers 15 residues. CDR1 and CDR2 from the germline V gene are LGHNT and FRNRAP. V shed 4 bases, J shed 4 bases, and the junction held 5 bases outside the gene matches. CDR3 DNA: TGTGCTAGTGGTTGGGAAGACAGGGGGAATCAGCCCCAGCATTTT. Its protein product is CASGWEDRGNQPQHF.

This chain joins TRBV18 and TRBJ1-1; 9 bases agree with TRBD1. The V gene's germline CDR1 is KGHSH and CDR2 LQKENI. Trimming removed 4 bases from V and 1 base from J; junction bases left unmatched: 1. The CDR3 contains 14 residues. The CDR3 loop reads CASSQGQGNTEAFF. The CDR3 coding sequence is TGTGCCAGCTCACAGGGACAGGGGAACACTGAAGCTTTCTTT.

This chain connects TRBV9 to TRBJ2-3, with TRBD2 matching over 9 bases. Germline values: CDR1 SGDLS, CDR2 YYNGEE. The CDR3 totals 15 residues. Trimming at V came to 2 bases and at J to 5 bases, leaving 6 bases not matched to a gene. CDR3 region: CASSVGLAGRDTQYF. In nucleotides, the CDR3 is TGTGCCAGCAGCGTGGGCCTAGCGGGGCGAGATACGCAGTATTTT.

This clone was counted a single time. The chain links TRBV9 to TRBJ1-1; no definite D call. Germline V gene sequence: CDR1 SGDLS, CDR2 YYNGEE. This CDR3 contains 14 residues. V was pared by 0 bases and J by 4 bases, with 10 bases between. CDR3 in amino acids: CASSVGGASTEAFF. In DNA form, the CDR3 reads TGTGCCAGCAGCGTAGGTGGAGCTTCCACTGAAGCTTTCTTT.

The gene calls are TRBV9 and TRBJ2-2, with D possibly matching TRBD2 (6 bases). The length of the CDR3 is 15 residues. Germline loops: CDR1 SGDLS, CDR2 YYNGEE. V lost 1 base to trimming and J lost 4 bases, with 11 bases between them. The CDR3 loop is CASSVRQGLTGELFF. CDR3 nucleotide sequence: TGTGCCAGCAGCGTAAGGCAGGGACTCACCGGGGAGCTGTTTTTT.

This clone appeared a few times. The chain combines TRBV9 with TRBJ2-1; 8 bases are shared with TRBD1. V gave up 4 bases and J gave up 6 bases; unmatched junction bases: 6. The CDR3 sequence is 14 residues long. Germline-derived CDR1 and CDR2 are SGDLS and YYNGEE. The CDR3 is CASSTGQAFNEQFF. The CDR3 nucleotides are TGTGCCAGCAGCACGGGACAGGCCTTCAATGAGCAGTTCTTC.

The chain has TRBV6-5 and TRBJ2-7; 9 bases align to TRBD1. This CDR3 has 15 amino acids. The germline CDR1 and CDR2 sequences are MNHEY and SVGAGI. The ends lost 6 bases at V and 2 bases at J; junction bases unmatched: 8. The CDR3 DNA is TGTGCCAGCAGGACCGGGACAGGGTCGGCCTACGAGCAGTACTTC. This gives the protein CASRTGTGSAYEQYF.

The chain's CDR3 is CASSLEGQGLNTEAFF. The CDR3 DNA sequence: TGCGCCAGCAGCTTGGAAGGACAGGGGCTGAACACTGAAGCTTTCTTT. This rearrangement joins TRBV5-1 to TRBJ1-1; TRBD1 matches 9 bases. J gave up 0 bases and V 0 bases, and 3 bases lay outside the gene matches. This CDR3 is built from 16 residues. Germline CDR1 reads SGHRS; CDR2 reads YFSETQ.

Only one count was recorded for this clone. V usage is TRBV2 and J usage is TRBJ1-3; D is uncertain. The V end was cut by 6 bases, the J end by 0 bases, with 6 bases between. This CDR3 is built from 13 residues. Germline V CDR1 and CDR2: SNHLY, FYNNEI. CDR3 coding DNA: TGTGCCAGCAGCAGAAACTCTGGAAACACCATATATTTT. This codes for CASSRNSGNTIYF.

The CDR3 DNA reads TGCGCCAGCAGCCCTGGACAGGGCATGTATGGCTACACCTTC. Protein: CASSPGQGMYGYTF. The chain employs TRBV5-1 and TRBJ1-2; 8 positions agree with TRBD1. The CDR3 spans 14 residues. After removal of 4 bases from V and 5 bases from J, the junction contained 7 bases not matched to a gene. In germline, CDR1 is SGHRS, CDR2 YFSETQ.

V and J are TRBV12-5 and TRBJ1-5, with 8 bases matching TRBD1. This CDR3 spans 18 amino acids. Germline values: CDR1 LGHNT, CDR2 FRNRAP. The ends lost 5 bases at V and 1 base at J; junction bases unmatched: 13. In nucleotides, the CDR3 is TGTGCTAGTGGTGCCCCCCAGGACAGGGCGGAGAGCAATCAGCCCCAGCATTTT. Translating gives CASGAPQDRAESNQPQHF.

The V and J genes are TRBV19 and TRBJ2-3; D perhaps matches TRBD1 (6 bases). The CDR3 runs 17 residues. The V and J ends lost 4 bases and 6 bases respectively, with 23 bases between them. Germline V gene lookup returns CDR1 LNHDA and CDR2 SQIVND (reference sequence). The CDR3 protein is CASSTLRQAGAKDTQYF. For the CDR3, the DNA is TGTGCCAGTAGTACACTCCGACAGGCTGGGGCCAAGGATACGCAGTATTTT.

This clone was seen once. This rearrangement joins TRBV2 to TRBJ2-7; 15 bases line up with TRBD2. The germline gives CDR1 SNHLY, CDR2 FYNNEI. With 7 bases clipped from V and 3 bases from J, the junction kept 10 bases outside the gene matches. The CDR3 totals 17 residues. The CDR3 region is CASTHPGLAGGGYEQYF. The CDR3 DNA reads TGTGCCAGCACCCACCCCGGACTAGCGGGGGGGGGCTACGAGCAGTACTTC.

This chain joins TRBV29-1 and TRBJ1-3, with D unresolved. This CDR3 comprises 12 residues. The V gene lost 4 bases and the J gene lost 4 bases, with 8 bases spanning the gap. CDR1 SQVTM and CDR2 ANQGSEA come from the germline V gene. The CDR3 reads CSVASVGNTIYF. In DNA, the CDR3 is TGCAGCGTTGCCTCCGTCGGAAACACCATATATTTT.

The V gene is TRBV30, the J gene TRBJ1-4; a weak D match, TRBD1 (5 bases). V was pared by 0 bases and J by 7 bases, with 12 bases between. Germline values: CDR1 GTSNPN, CDR2 SVGIG (reference sequence). The CDR3 extends over 14 amino acids. Here the CDR3 DNA reads TGTGCCTGGAGTGTACGAAAGGGGTTTGAAAAACTGTTTTTT. Amino acids: CAWSVRKGFEKLFF.

The chain joins TRBV29-1 to TRBJ1-4; D is possibly TRBD1 (6 bases). V shed 2 bases and J shed 11 bases, with 15 bases lying between them. This CDR3 has 13 residues. Germline-derived CDR1 and CDR2 are SQVTM and ANQGSEA. In DNA form, the CDR3 reads TGCAGCGTTGAAAAGGGGGGAGGGACGAAACTGTTTTTT. As protein: CSVEKGGGTKLFF.

The chain has TRBV9 and TRBJ2-3; TRBD2 aligns across 12 bases. The CDR3 is made up of 16 amino acids. Trimming at V came to 5 bases and at J to 4 bases, leaving 8 bases not matched to a gene. The germline V gene encodes CDR1 SGDLS and CDR2 YYNGEE. The CDR3 DNA sequence: TGTGCCAGCAGGGACCTAGCGGGGGGGCCGCCAGATACGCAGTATTTT. Encoded protein: CASRDLAGGPPDTQYF.

The chain has TRBV7-9 and TRBJ1-2, with 11 bases that match TRBD1. The V gene's germline CDR1 is SEHNR and CDR2 FQNEAQ (reference sequence). J was trimmed by 6 bases and V by 8 bases; bases with no gene match: 2. This CDR3 is 12 amino acids long. The CDR3 protein is CASGQGANGYTF. CDR3 nucleotide sequence: TGTGCCAGCGGACAGGGGGCGAATGGCTACACCTTC.

This clone turned up a few times. The CDR3 nucleotides read TGCGCCAGCGATGGAGGGACAGGGGACACTGAAGCTTTCTTT. It specifies CASDGGTGDTEAFF. The chain is built from TRBV5-1 and TRBJ1-1, with TRBD1 matching 10 bases. Germline values: CDR1 SGHRS, CDR2 YFSETQ. CDR3 length: 14 residues. V shed 7 bases, J shed 3 bases, and the junction held 6 bases outside the gene matches.

This chain connects TRBV6-1 to TRBJ2-3; 8 nucleotides match TRBD2. CDR1 is MNHNS, CDR2 SASEGT, per germline. This CDR3 spans 14 amino acids. V gave up 5 bases and J gave up 3 bases; unmatched junction bases: 4. CDR3 residues: CASSILAGTDTQYF. The CDR3 DNA follows: TGTGCCAGCAGTATCCTAGCGGGTACAGATACGCAGTATTTT.

The CDR3 loop reads CASSQADTPSYEQYF. The CDR3 nucleotides are TGCGCCAGCAGCCAAGCGGACACCCCCTCCTACGAGCAGTACTTC. This chain uses TRBV4-1 with TRBJ2-7, with D maybe TRBD1 (5 bases). V dropped 1 base and J dropped 0 bases, with 10 bases sitting between them. The V gene's germline CDR1 is MGHRA and CDR2 YSYEKL. The CDR3 sequence is 15 residues long.

V usage is TRBV5-5 and J usage is TRBJ1-5; D is perhaps TRBD1 (5 bases). The V end was cut by 4 bases, the J end by 3 bases, with 14 bases between. Germline CDR1 is SGHKS and CDR2 is YYEKEE (reference sequence). This CDR3 comprises 15 residues. The CDR3 sequence is CASSAGLNPNQPQHF. The CDR3 DNA sequence: TGTGCCAGCAGCGCGGGGCTAAACCCCAATCAGCCCCAGCATTTT.

This chain joins TRBV6-1 and TRBJ2-1; 8 nucleotides align to TRBD1. CDR1 MNHNS and CDR2 SASEGT come from the germline V gene. The CDR3 contains 14 residues. Losses at the gene ends were 5 bases for V and 2 bases for J; bases not matched to a gene: 2. This CDR3 is CASSPDRAYNEQFF. CDR3 bases: TGTGCCAGCAGTCCGGACAGGGCCTACAATGAGCAGTTCTTC.